This T cell receptor (beta chain) was sequenced for a study of T cell changes during pregnancy in multiple sclerosis. This clone occurred once. V was clipped by 0 bases and J by 2 bases; unmatched bases: 6. CDR3 length equals 17 residues. CDR1 and CDR2 from the germline V gene are MGHRA and YSYEKL. Data came from immunoSEQ multiplex PCR; TCRdb stores just in-frame clones and leaves some out. Among about 110,000 clones listed, around 92% were seen once. The sample was peripheral blood, taken in the third trimester of pregnancy. The receptor comes from a female donor in good health, enrolled as a control in a pregnancy study. The chain couples TRBV4-1 to TRBJ2-7, with 11 bases lining up with TRBD2. CDR3 in amino acids: CASSQESTSGGTYEQYF. CDR3 in DNA: TGCGCCAGCAGCCAAGAAAGTACTAGCGGGGGTACCTACGAGCAGTACTTC.